The following is a TCR beta chain sequence with its context. Each CDR3 protein is one row after TCRdb ran MiXCR on the RACE reads. Here the sample spans around 200,000 distinct CDR3 sequences, around 30% being singletons. Sample time point: pre-sensitization, week 0. Sample treatment: therapeutic diphenylcyclopropenone sensitization with weekly scalp DPC. The source of the sample is a study of human T cells and chemical hapten exposure. The source was whole blood, collected in connection with sensitization to the hapten diphenylcyclopropenone (DPC). The TCR comes from a woman between 25 and 40 years old with alopecia areata. Some clones in this sample may be carry-over from other donors' samples.

In nucleotides, the CDR3 is TGTGCCAGCAGTTTTGGGGACAGGTTTACTGAAGCTTTCTTT. Residues: CASSFGDRFTEAFF. The chain uses TRBV27 and TRBJ1-1; 8 bases fit TRBD1. This CDR3 is 14 amino acids long. The germline CDR1 and CDR2 sequences are MNHEY and SMNVEV (reference sequence). V was pared by 3 bases and J by 5 bases, with 5 bases of the junction left unmatched.